This passage covers 11 T cell receptor beta chains from one sample sequenced in a study of beta chain features in type 1 diabetes. Findings and caveats of the study: Patients with Type 1 diabetes showed moderately but significantly shorter TCRB CDR3s in all four CD4+ subsets.

Their antigen targets remain unknown. TCRB transcripts that were expressed got sequenced, as all of the isolated RNA had been reverse transcribed. Measured with immunoSEQ multiplex PCR; TCRdb has only the in-frame clones, and not every one. In the table there are 150,000 to 190,000 clones, over 9% of which are singletons. Material: central memory CD4+ T cells from blood. The receptors shown here come from a man aged 25-45 years with type 1 diabetes.

The rearrangement joins TRBV6-5 to TRBJ2-5; a possible D gene is TRBD1 (5 bases). Per germline, CDR1 MNHEY and CDR2 SVGAGI. V shed 0 bases and J shed 5 bases, with 13 bases lying between them. This CDR3 has 15 amino acids. The CDR3 DNA reads as TGTGCCAGCAGTTACTCGATAGGGCAGGGTGAGACCCAGTACTTC. Its translation: CASSYSIGQGETQYF.

This clone occurred a few times. In DNA form, the CDR3 reads TGTGCCAGCAGTGAAGTAGCGGGAGTAAGTGGAGAGCAGTTCTTC. This sequence encodes CASSEVAGVSGEQFF. The genes are TRBV2 and TRBJ2-1; 9 bases are shared with TRBD2. In germline, CDR1 is SNHLY, CDR2 FYNNEI. V was clipped by 1 base and J by 10 bases; unmatched bases: 8. The CDR3 loop spans 15 amino acids.

V is TRBV18 and J is TRBJ2-1; TRBD2 aligns across 7 bases. The CDR3 totals 13 residues. V trimming: 8 bases; J trimming: 5 bases; junction bases outside the gene matches: 6. The germline gives CDR1 KGHSH, CDR2 LQKENI. CDR3 in amino acids: CASQMLADNEQFF. The DNA of the CDR3 is TGTGCCAGCCAGATGCTAGCGGACAATGAGCAGTTCTTC. The whole variable domain, remainder taken from reference TRBV18 and TRBJ2-1, is NAGVMQNPRHLVRRRGQEARLRCSPMKGHSHVYWYRQLPEEGLKFMVYLQKENIIDESGMPKERFSAEFPKEGPSILRIQQVVRGDSAAYFCASQMLADNEQFFGPGTRLTVL.

This clone has a handful of counts. The chain combines TRBV28 with TRBJ2-2; 7 bases map to TRBD2. V shed 7 bases and J 8 bases; nucleotides not matched to a gene: 4. The CDR3 totals 12 residues. Germline CDR1 and CDR2: MDHEN and SYDVKM. The CDR3, as DNA: TGTGCCAGCACCCGCGGGAGTGGGGAGCTGTTTTTT. It encodes CASTRGSGELFF.

This clone was counted between two and nine times. The chain uses TRBV18 and TRBJ2-1; TRBD1 might be the D (5 bases). This CDR3 contains 13 residues. V lost 0 bases, J lost 6 bases, and 6 bases lay in between. Germline CDR1 is KGHSH and CDR2 is LQKENI. In DNA, the CDR3 is TGTGCCAGCTCACCACCGGGGCGCAATGAGCAGTTCTTC. This translates into CASSPPGRNEQFF.

The chain carries TRBV19 and TRBJ1-2; 9 positions agree with TRBD1. This CDR3 comprises 15 residues. V shed 5 bases and J 4 bases; nucleotides not matched to a gene: 8. Germline assignment: CDR1 LNHDA and CDR2 SQIVND (reference sequence). The CDR3 is CASSLSTGGAYGYTF. The CDR3 DNA reads TGTGCCAGTAGTCTTTCCACAGGGGGCGCCTATGGCTACACCTTC.

This clone appeared a few times. The rearrangement links TRBV4-2 to TRBJ1-1, with TRBD1 as a possible D gene (5 bases). Germline V gives CDR1 LGHNA, CDR2 YNFKEQ. CDR3 length: 15 residues. Trimming removed 1 base from V and 8 bases from J, with 17 bases in between. CDR3 bases: TGTGCCAGCAGCCAAGTTGTCGCAGGGCGCGAAGAAGCTTTCTTT. Translating gives CASSQVVAGREEAFF.

This clone was seen a handful of times. The chain combines TRBV10-3 with TRBJ2-2; 13 positions agree with TRBD2. CDR1 is ENHRY and CDR2 is SYGVKD in the germline V gene. V lost 3 bases and J lost 8; bases outside the gene matches: 6. The CDR3 is made up of 16 amino acids. The CDR3 nucleotides read TGTGCCATCAGTGACTATGGACTAGCGGGAGCAGGGGAGCTGTTTTTT. It yields the protein CAISDYGLAGAGELFF.

This clone was detected a few times. The J gene is TRBJ2-1, the V gene TRBV6-6, with D perhaps TRBD2 (5 bases). In germline, CDR1 is MNHNY, CDR2 SVGAGI (reference sequence). The CDR3 contains 13 residues. The ends were cut back, 5 bases at V and 5 bases at J, with 10 bases in the middle. The CDR3 coding sequence is TGTGCCAGCAGTCGGACTGTGAACAATGAGCAGTTCTTC. This encodes CASSRTVNNEQFF.

This clone was detected a few times. The genes are TRBV10-3 and TRBJ1-5; 7 bases fit TRBD1. Trimming took 5 bases from V and 5 from J; bases not matched to a gene: 3. The germline V gene encodes CDR1 ENHRY and CDR2 SYGVKD. The CDR3 runs 13 residues. The CDR3: CAISRQGDQPQHF. The CDR3 coding sequence is TGTGCCATCAGTCGGCAGGGGGATCAGCCCCAGCATTTT.

The table lists this clone with a few counts. This chain links TRBV7-2 with TRBJ2-7, with a tentative D call TRBD2 (5 bases). This CDR3 is 13 amino acids long. CDR1 SGHTA and CDR2 FQGNSA come from the germline V gene. V was pared by 5 bases and J by 4 bases, with 12 bases between. CDR3 amino acids: CASSIQLEYEQYF. The CDR3 bases are TGTGCCAGCAGCATACAACTAGAATACGAGCAGTACTTC.